Listed below are T cell receptor beta chains from one sample, sequenced in a study of cytomegalovirus exposure and HLA in healthy donors. The protocol was immunoSEQ multiplex PCR, while the TCRdb copy is restricted to in-frame clones and leaves out a portion. In the table there are some 180,000 clones, 80% of which are singletons. Sequencing used PBMCs. These receptors were obtained from a male donor in good health and CMV-seronegative. The CDR3 runs from the conserved cysteine through the conserved F or W. D genes are given only for firm matches. Expanded clones get a size class; other rows say once, few or many, or leave the size out.

v_gene,d_gene,abundance,j_gene,CDR3nt,CDR3aa
TRBV5-1,TRBD2,.,TRBJ2-7,TGCGCCAGCAGCTTGGGGGGACTAGTCGGCTCCTACGAGCAGTACTTC,CASSLGGLVGSYEQYF
TRBV18,.,.,TRBJ2-5,TGTGCCAGCTCACCAGGAGGGATTTCAGTAGAGACCCAGTACTTC,CASSPGGISVETQYF
TRBV7-9,TRBD1,.,TRBJ2-7,TGTGCCAGCAGCTCTGGGACAGGGGGATCCTACGAGCAGTACTTC,CASSSGTGGSYEQYF
TRBV19,.,.,TRBJ1-6,TGTGCCAGCGAACTGGGGACACATAATTCACCCCTCCACTTT,CASELGTHNSPLHF
TRBV5-1,TRBD1,.,TRBJ1-4,TGCGCCAGCAGCTTGGCCCGGGACAGGGTTAATGAAAAACTGTTTTTT,CASSLARDRVNEKLFF
TRBV30,.,once,TRBJ2-1,TGTGCCTGGAGTCGCGGGGTGGGAAGCGACAATGAGCAGTTCTTC,CAWSRGVGSDNEQFF
TRBV6-6,TRBD2,.,TRBJ2-2,TGTGCCAGCAGCGTACTAGCGGGGGGTGACACCGGGGAGCTGTTTTTT,CASSVLAGGDTGELFF
TRBV2,TRBD1,.,TRBJ1-1,TGTGCCAGCAGTCCAGGGGGTTGGGACACTGAAGCTTTCTTT,CASSPGGWDTEAFF
TRBV27,.,.,TRBJ1-1,TGTGCCAGCAGGGGTCGGGGTGCGGTGGGGAACACTGAAGCTTTCTTT,CASRGRGAVGNTEAFF
TRBV10-3,.,once,TRBJ1-5,TGTGCCATCAGTGACAGGGATCAGCCCCAGCATTTT,CAISDRDQPQHF
TRBV27,TRBD1,.,TRBJ1-5,TGTGCCAGCAGGCCTACAGGGGGCGATCAGCCCCAGCATTTT,CASRPTGGDQPQHF
TRBV6-6,TRBD1,.,TRBJ2-2,TGTGCCAGCAGTCGGACAGGGGTCTCGGGGACCGGGGAGCTGTTTTTT,CASSRTGVSGTGELFF
TRBV18,.,.,TRBJ1-4,TGTGCCAGCTCACCCAATACAGGGCCCGAAAAACTGTTTTTT,CASSPNTGPEKLFF
TRBV7-8,.,few,TRBJ2-2,TGTGCCAGCAGCTTAGCCCGACAGAGCCCGAACACCGGGGAGCTGTTTTTT,CASSLARQSPNTGELFF
TRBV4-2,TRBD2,few,TRBJ2-3,TGTGCCAGCAGCCGCGGACTAGCGGGGGTCACAGATACGCAGTATTTT,CASSRGLAGVTDTQYF
TRBV5-4,.,.,TRBJ2-2,TGTGCCAGCGCCGAGATATGGGGGACAAAGAACACCGGGGAGCTGTTTTTT,CASAEIWGTKNTGELFF
TRBV5-1,.,.,TRBJ1-1,TGCGCCAGCAGCTTGGGATGGGCAGGGCCGAACACTGAAGCTTTCTTT,CASSLGWAGPNTEAFF
TRBV11-3,TRBD1,.,TRBJ2-2,TGTGCCAGCAGTCCGGGGACAGGGGGCCTTACCGGGGAGCTGTTTTTT,CASSPGTGGLTGELFF
TRBV15,.,.,TRBJ2-2,TGTGCCACCAGCAGAGATGCAATCCCGGGCACCGGGGAGCTGTTTTTT,CATSRDAIPGTGELFF
TRBV14,.,.,TRBJ2-7,TGTGCCAGCTCCCGAGGAGAGGGCTACGGCGAGCAGTACTTC,CASSRGEGYGEQYF
TRBV19,.,.,TRBJ2-2,TGTGCCAGTAGACCCGGGGTTGGCACCGGGGAGCTGTTTTTT,CASRPGVGTGELFF
TRBV6-6,.,.,TRBJ2-1,TGTGCCAGCAGGGGCCGGGGTGAAGGCCCCTACAATGAGCAGTTCTTC,CASRGRGEGPYNEQFF
TRBV5-1,TRBD1,once,TRBJ2-5,TGCGCCAGCAGCTACGGACAGGGTAAAGAGACCCAGTACTTC,CASSYGQGKETQYF
TRBV6-1,.,few,TRBJ2-2,TGTGCCAGCAGTATTTTAGTTCCTTCCGGGGAGCTGTTTTTT,CASSILVPSGELFF
TRBV4-1,.,.,TRBJ1-2,TGCGCCAGCAGCCAAATCCTCGCGGTGAGTTTCAACTATGGCTACACCTTC,CASSQILAVSFNYGYTF
TRBV11-2,TRBD2,.,TRBJ2-5,TGTGCCAGCAGCTTAGCGGGGGGGATACAAGAGACCCAGTACTTC,CASSLAGGIQETQYF
TRBV5-1,TRBD1,.,TRBJ1-3,TGCGCTAGCAGCTCGCTATCGACAGGGGGGTCTGCTGGAAACACCATATATTTT,CASSSLSTGGSAGNTIYF
TRBV7-2,TRBD1,.,TRBJ1-2,TGTGCCAGCAGCTCGACCCCGGGACAGGGGTCCTATGGCTACACCTTC,CASSSTPGQGSYGYTF
TRBV11-2,TRBD1,.,TRBJ2-1,TGTGCCAGCAGCTTAGGGGGGCGGGCAGGGGGCATCGGTGAGCAGTTCTTC,CASSLGGRAGGIGEQFF
TRBV6-5,.,.,TRBJ1-2,TGTGCCAGCAGGCATACAGTAAACTATGGCTACACCTTC,CASRHTVNYGYTF
TRBV7-6,TRBD1,.,TRBJ2-6,TGTGCCAGCAGGGTGGGGACAGGGAGCTTTGGGGCCAACGTCCTGACTTTC,CASRVGTGSFGANVLTF
TRBV6-5,TRBD1,.,TRBJ1-1,TGTGCCAGCAGTTACTCGAGGACAGGTGGGCTTATCGAAGCTTTCTTT,CASSYSRTGGLIEAFF
TRBV5-6,.,.,TRBJ1-5,TGTGCCAGCAGCTTGGGCAGGGTGGCCCAGCCCCAGCATTTT,CASSLGRVAQPQHF
TRBV9,TRBD1,.,TRBJ2-2,TGTGCCAGCAGCGAAAGCCGGGACAGGGGTAACACCGGGGAGCTGTTTTTT,CASSESRDRGNTGELFF
TRBV6-5,TRBD1,.,TRBJ2-2,TGTGCCAGCAGTTACTTACCGGGACAGGGATCCGGGGAGCTGTTTTTT,CASSYLPGQGSGELFF
TRBV18,TRBD1,.,TRBJ2-6,TGTGCCAGCTCCCCGACAGGGGACAGCTCTGGGGCCAACGTCCTGACTTTC,CASSPTGDSSGANVLTF
TRBV6-6,.,few,TRBJ1-4,TGTGCCAGCAGTATTCCCGGGGGGAAACTGTTTTTT,CASSIPGGKLFF
TRBV7-8,.,.,TRBJ1-1,TGTGCCAGCACCGTCGGGGGGGACACTGAAGCTTTCTTT,CASTVGGDTEAFF
TRBV5-1,TRBD1,.,TRBJ2-5,TGCGCCAGCAGCCCGGGGCGCAGGGGGACACAAGAGACCCAGTACTTC,CASSPGRRGTQETQYF
TRBV6-6,.,once,TRBJ1-2,TGTGCCAGCAGACCAGGGGTTAACTATGGCTACACCTTC,CASRPGVNYGYTF
TRBV5-6,.,.,TRBJ2-3,TGTGCCAGCCGCGGCACAGATACGCAGTATTTT,CASRGTDTQYF
TRBV5-1,TRBD1,.,TRBJ1-4,TGCGCCAGCAGCACCAAACAGGGGGCGGATAATGAAAAACTGTTTTTT,CASSTKQGADNEKLFF
TRBV25-1,TRBD2,.,TRBJ2-3,TGTGCCAGCAGCGCCCGGGGGGGAGATACGCAGTATTTT,CASSARGGDTQYF
TRBV11-2,.,.,TRBJ2-1,TGTGCCAGCAGCCCCGGAGCTGAGCAGTTCTTC,CASSPGAEQFF
TRBV10-2,TRBD1,.,TRBJ1-2,TGCGCCAGCAGTATCGGGACAGGGGATAACTATGGCTACACCTTC,CASSIGTGDNYGYTF
TRBV29-1,TRBD1,.,TRBJ2-6,TGCAGCGTGGGGACAGGGGGCTCTGGGGCCAACGTCCTGACTTTC,CSVGTGGSGANVLTF
TRBV30,TRBD2,.,TRBJ2-5,TGTGCCTGGGAGACTAGCTTAGAGACCCAGTACTTC,CAWETSLETQYF
TRBV30,TRBD1,.,TRBJ2-7,TGTGCCTGCCCTGGACAGGGATCCTACGAGCAGTACTTC,CACPGQGSYEQYF
TRBV5-1,TRBD1,.,TRBJ2-2,TGCGCCAGCAGCTTGGCAGGGACAGGGTCGACCGGGGAGCTGTTTTTT,CASSLAGTGSTGELFF
TRBV11-2,TRBD2,.,TRBJ2-1,TGTGCCAGCAGCTTTGCGGGGGGGTCCTACAATGAGCAGTTCTTC,CASSFAGGSYNEQFF
TRBV6-1,.,.,TRBJ1-3,TGTGCCAGCAGTGAATGGGGCCCCCGGGGAAACACCATATATTTT,CASSEWGPRGNTIYF
TRBV7-8,.,.,TRBJ1-4,TGTGCCAGCAGCTTAGCGGGCGGGTCAACTAATGAAAAACTGTTTTTT,CASSLAGGSTNEKLFF
TRBV4-3,TRBD1,.,TRBJ1-1,TGCGCCAGCACAGGGGGCACCACTAAGTACACTGAAGCTTTCTTT,CASTGGTTKYTEAFF
TRBV9,TRBD2,.,TRBJ2-7,TGTGCCAGCAGCGTAGAGACGGGGGAGGGCGAGCAGTACTTC,CASSVETGEGEQYF
TRBV29-1,.,.,TRBJ1-4,TGCAGCGTTGAAGATCGGAGGGGCGGCGAAAAACTGTTTTTT,CSVEDRRGGEKLFF
TRBV10-3,.,.,TRBJ2-3,TGTGCCATCAGTGAGGTAGGGGTAGATACGCAGTATTTT,CAISEVGVDTQYF
TRBV7-6,TRBD2,.,TRBJ2-3,TGTGCCAGCAGCTTATCCTTTGCGGGGGCAGATACGCAGTATTTT,CASSLSFAGADTQYF
TRBV5-4,.,.,TRBJ1-2,TGTGCCAGCAGCTTGGACCTAGGGGCGGCCCGATCTGGCTACACCTTC,CASSLDLGAARSGYTF
TRBV4-2,.,.,TRBJ2-6,TGTGCCAGCAGCAATCCGGGATCAGCTTACTCTGGGGCCAACGTCCTGACTTTC,CASSNPGSAYSGANVLTF
TRBV5-1,.,once,TRBJ2-3,TGCGCCAGCAGCACGGAAGCGGTAACCCTCACAGATACGCAGTATTTT,CASSTEAVTLTDTQYF